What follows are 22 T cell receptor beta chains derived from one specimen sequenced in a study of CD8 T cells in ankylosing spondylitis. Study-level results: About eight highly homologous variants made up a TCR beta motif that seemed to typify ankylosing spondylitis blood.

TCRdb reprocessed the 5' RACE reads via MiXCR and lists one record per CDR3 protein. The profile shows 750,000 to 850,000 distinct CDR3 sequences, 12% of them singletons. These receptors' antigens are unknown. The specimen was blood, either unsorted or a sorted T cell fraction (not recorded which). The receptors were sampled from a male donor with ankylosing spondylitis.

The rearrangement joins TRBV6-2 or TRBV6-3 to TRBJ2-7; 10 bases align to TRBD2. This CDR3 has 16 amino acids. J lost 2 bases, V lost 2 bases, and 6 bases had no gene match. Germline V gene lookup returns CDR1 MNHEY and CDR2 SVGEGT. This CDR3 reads CASSYVGLAETYEQYF. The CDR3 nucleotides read TGTGCCAGCAGTTACGTAGGACTAGCGGAGACCTACGAGCAGTACTTC.

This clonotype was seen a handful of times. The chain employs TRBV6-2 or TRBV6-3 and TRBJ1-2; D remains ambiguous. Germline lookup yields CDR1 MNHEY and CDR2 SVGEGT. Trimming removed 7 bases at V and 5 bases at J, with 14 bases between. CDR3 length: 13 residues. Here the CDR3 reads CASTRTSFYGYTF. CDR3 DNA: TGTGCCAGCACCCGCACCAGCTTTTATGGCTACACCTTC.

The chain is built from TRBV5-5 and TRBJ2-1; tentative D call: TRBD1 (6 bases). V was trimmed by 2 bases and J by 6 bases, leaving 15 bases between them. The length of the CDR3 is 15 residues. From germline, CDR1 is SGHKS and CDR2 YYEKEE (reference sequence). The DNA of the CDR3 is TGTGCCAGCAGCTTAACAGGGCTGGGGAGCAATGAGCAGTTCTTC. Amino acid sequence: CASSLTGLGSNEQFF.

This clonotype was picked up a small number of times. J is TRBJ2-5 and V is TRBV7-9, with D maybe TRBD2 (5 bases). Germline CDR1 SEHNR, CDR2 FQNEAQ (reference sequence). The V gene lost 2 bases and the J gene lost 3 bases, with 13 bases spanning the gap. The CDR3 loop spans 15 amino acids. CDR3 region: CASSLLGGLKETQYF. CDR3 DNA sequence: TGTGCCAGCAGCTTATTGGGCGGGTTAAAAGAGACCCAGTACTTC.

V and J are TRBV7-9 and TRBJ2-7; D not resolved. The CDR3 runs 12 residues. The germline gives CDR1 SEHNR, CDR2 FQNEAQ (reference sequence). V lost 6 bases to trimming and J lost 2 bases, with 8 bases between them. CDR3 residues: CASSSTPYEQYF. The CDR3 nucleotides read TGTGCCAGCAGTTCCACCCCCTACGAGCAGTACTTC.

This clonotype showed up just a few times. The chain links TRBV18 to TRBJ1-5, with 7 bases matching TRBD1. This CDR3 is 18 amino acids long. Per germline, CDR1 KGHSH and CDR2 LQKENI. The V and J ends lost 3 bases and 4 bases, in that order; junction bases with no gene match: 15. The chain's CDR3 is CASSPNPTGKGWNQPQHF. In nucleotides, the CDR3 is TGTGCCAGCTCACCTAACCCGACAGGGAAAGGTTGGAATCAGCCCCAGCATTTT.

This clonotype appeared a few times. In DNA form, the CDR3 reads TGTGCCAGCAGCTTAACCGGGGGACAGGGGGCCTCGGATACGCAGTATTTT. Translating it yields CASSLTGGQGASDTQYF. The V gene is TRBV7-3, the J gene TRBJ2-3; TRBD1 agrees at 12 bases. Germline lookup yields CDR1 SGHTA and CDR2 FQGTGA. With 0 bases clipped from V and 6 bases from J, the junction kept 7 bases outside the gene matches. This CDR3 has 17 amino acids.

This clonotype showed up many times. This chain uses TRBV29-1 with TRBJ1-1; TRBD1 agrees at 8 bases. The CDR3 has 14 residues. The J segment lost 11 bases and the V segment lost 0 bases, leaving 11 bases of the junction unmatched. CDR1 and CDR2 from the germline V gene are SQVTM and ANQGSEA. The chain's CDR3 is CSVEDHRGTDWAFF. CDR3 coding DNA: TGCAGCGTTGAAGACCACAGGGGGACGGATTGGGCTTTCTTT. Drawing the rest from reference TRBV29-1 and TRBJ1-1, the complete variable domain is SAVISQKPSRDICQRGTSLTIQCQVDSQVTMMFWYRQQPGQSLTLIATANQGSEATYESGFVIDKFPISRPNLTFSTLTVSNMSPEDSSIYLCSVEDHRGTDWAFFGQGTRLTVV.

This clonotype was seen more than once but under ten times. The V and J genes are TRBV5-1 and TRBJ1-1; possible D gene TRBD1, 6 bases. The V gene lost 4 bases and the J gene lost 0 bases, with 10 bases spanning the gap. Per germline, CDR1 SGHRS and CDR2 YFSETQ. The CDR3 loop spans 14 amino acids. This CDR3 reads CASSRDNLNTEAFF. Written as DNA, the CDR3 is TGCGCCAGCAGCCGGGACAACCTGAACACTGAAGCTTTCTTT.

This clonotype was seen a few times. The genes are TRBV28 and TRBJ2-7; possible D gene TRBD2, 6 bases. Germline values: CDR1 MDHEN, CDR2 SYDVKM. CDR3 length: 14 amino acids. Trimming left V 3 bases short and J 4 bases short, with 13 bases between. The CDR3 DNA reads TGTGCCAGCAGTTTCCCGCTCGGGGGATACGAGCAGTACTTC. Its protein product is CASSFPLGGYEQYF.

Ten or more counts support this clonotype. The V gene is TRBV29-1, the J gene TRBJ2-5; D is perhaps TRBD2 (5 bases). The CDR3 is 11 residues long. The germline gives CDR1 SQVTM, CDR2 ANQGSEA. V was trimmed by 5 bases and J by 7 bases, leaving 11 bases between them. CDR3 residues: CSVSRSGTQYF. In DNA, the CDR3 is TGCAGCGTTTCTAGGAGCGGGACCCAGTACTTC.

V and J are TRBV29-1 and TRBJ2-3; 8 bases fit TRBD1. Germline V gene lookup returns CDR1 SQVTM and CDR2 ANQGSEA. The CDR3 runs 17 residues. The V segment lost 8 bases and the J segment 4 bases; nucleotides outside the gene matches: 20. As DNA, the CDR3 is TGCAGCAGTGATACCGGCCGAACAGGGGGAGGCCCAGATACGCAGTATTTT. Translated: CSSDTGRTGGGPDTQYF.

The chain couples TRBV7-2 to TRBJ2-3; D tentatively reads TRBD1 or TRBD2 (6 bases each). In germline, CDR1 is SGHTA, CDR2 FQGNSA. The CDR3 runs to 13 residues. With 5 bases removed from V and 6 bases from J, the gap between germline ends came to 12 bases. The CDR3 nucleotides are TGTGCCAGCAGCGCCGTAGGGGGGGATACGCAGTATTTT. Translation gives CASSAVGGDTQYF. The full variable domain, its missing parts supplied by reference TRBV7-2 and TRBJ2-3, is GAGVSQSPSNKVTEKGKDVELRCDPISGHTALYWYRQSLGQGLEFLIYFQGNSAPDKSGLPSDRFSAERTGGSVSTLTIQRTQQEDSAVYLCASSAVGGDTQYFGPGTRLTVL.

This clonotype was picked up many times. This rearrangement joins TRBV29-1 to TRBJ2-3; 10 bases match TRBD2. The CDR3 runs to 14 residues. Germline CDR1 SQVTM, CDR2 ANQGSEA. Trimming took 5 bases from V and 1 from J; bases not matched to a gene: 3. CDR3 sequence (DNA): TGCAGCGTTCGGACTAGCGGACGCACAGATACGCAGTATTTT. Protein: CSVRTSGRTDTQYF.

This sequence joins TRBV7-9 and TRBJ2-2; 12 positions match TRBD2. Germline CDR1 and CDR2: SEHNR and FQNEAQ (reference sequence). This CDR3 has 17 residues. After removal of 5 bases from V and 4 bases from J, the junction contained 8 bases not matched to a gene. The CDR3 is CASSHPTSGRITGELFF. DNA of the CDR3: TGTGCCAGCAGCCATCCGACTAGCGGGAGAATCACCGGGGAGCTGTTTTTT.

For the CDR3, the DNA is TGTGCCAGCGGGGGACTGTTATACGAGCAGTACTTC. Its translation is CASGGLLYEQYF. The V and J genes are TRBV2 and TRBJ2-7, with a possible D match to TRBD2 (6 bases). Germline CDR1 and CDR2: SNHLY and FYNNEI. The CDR3 has 12 amino acids. V was shortened by 8 bases and J by 4 bases, with 12 bases between the two germline ends. The full variable domain, rest sourced from reference TRBV2 and TRBJ2-7, is EPEVTQTPSHQVTQMGQEVILRCVPISNHLYFYWYRQILGQKVEFLVSFYNNEISEKSEIFDDQFSVERPDGSNFTLKIRSTKLEDSAMYFCASGGLLYEQYFGPGTRLTVT.

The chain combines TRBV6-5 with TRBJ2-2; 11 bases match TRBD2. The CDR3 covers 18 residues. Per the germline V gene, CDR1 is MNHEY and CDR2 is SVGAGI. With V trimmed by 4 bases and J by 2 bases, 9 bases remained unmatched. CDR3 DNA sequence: TGTGCCAGCAGTTCCGCGACTAGCGGGGACGTTAACACCGGGGAGCTGTTTTTT. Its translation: CASSSATSGDVNTGELFF.

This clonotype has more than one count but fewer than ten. This CDR3 reads CSGHQNYEQYF. The CDR3, as DNA: TGCAGTGGACACCAAAACTACGAGCAGTACTTC. The genes are TRBV20-1 and TRBJ2-7, with D uncertain. The CDR3 length is 11 residues. Germline CDR1 reads DFQATT; CDR2 reads SNEGSKA (reference sequence). Trimming removed 7 bases at V and 3 bases at J, with 10 bases between.

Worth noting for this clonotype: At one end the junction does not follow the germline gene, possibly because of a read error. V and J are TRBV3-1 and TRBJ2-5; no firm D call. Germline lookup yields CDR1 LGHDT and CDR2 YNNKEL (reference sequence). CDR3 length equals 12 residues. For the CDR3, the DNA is TGTGCCAGCAGCCAAGATACGGAGACACAGTACTTC. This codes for CASSQDTETQYF.

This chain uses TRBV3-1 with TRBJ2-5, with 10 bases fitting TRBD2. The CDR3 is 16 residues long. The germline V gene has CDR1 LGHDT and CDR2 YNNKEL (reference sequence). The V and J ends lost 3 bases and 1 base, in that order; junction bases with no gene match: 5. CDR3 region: CASSQFGTSVQETQYF. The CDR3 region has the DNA TGTGCCAGCAGCCAGTTTGGGACTAGCGTCCAAGAGACCCAGTACTTC.

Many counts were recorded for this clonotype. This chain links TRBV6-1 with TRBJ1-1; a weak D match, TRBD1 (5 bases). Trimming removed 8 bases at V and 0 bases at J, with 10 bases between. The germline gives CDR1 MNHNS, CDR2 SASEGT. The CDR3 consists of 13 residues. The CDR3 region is CASAGLMNTEAFF. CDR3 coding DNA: TGTGCCAGCGCGGGACTAATGAACACTGAAGCTTTCTTT.

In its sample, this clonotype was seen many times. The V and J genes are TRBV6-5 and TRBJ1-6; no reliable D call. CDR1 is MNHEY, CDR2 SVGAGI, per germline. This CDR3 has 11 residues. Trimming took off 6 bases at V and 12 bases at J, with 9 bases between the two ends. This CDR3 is CASSSAGPLHF. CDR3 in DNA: TGTGCCAGCAGCTCGGCCGGACCCCTCCACTTT.